Following are 11 T cell receptor beta chains from one sample sequenced in a study of T cells expressing NK-cell markers. TCRdb reanalyzed the 5' RACE reads and collapses them to one entry per CDR3 protein, without DNA. Across roughly 350,000 distinct CDR3 sequences, the top ten clones capture roughly 5.2% of the sample. Input material: blood T cells: a sorted CD56 or NKG2C T cell subset, CD4+ or CD8+ T cells, or bulk PBMC T cells (not recorded which). All receptors derive from a man aged 18-75 years in good health.

The chain carries TRBV29-1 and TRBJ2-1; TCRdb designates TRBD2, a call that cannot be tested without DNA. The CDR3 loop spans 15 amino acids. Germline assignment: CDR1 SQVTM and CDR2 ANQGSEA. CDR3 in amino acids: CSGGLRLALYNEQFF.

The chain links TRBV7-3 to TRBJ1-2; TCRdb names TRBD1, which stays unverified in the absence of DNA. Germline values: CDR1 SGHTA, CDR2 FQGTGA. The CDR3 loop spans 17 amino acids. CDR3 loop: CASSLTGGTQTNYGYTF.

V is TRBV6-1 and J is TRBJ1-6; without DNA, the TCRdb call of TRBD1 cannot be checked. The CDR3 totals 16 residues. Germline-derived CDR1 and CDR2 are MNHNS and SASEGT. Here the CDR3 reads CASSERLGGGNSPLHF.

The rearrangement links TRBV11-2 to TRBJ2-7; absent DNA, TCRdb's TRBD1 call cannot be checked. Germline CDR1 reads SGHAT; CDR2 reads FQNNGV. The CDR3 spans 15 residues. CDR3 sequence: CASSLEGTAYYEQYF. The full variable domain, with the rest looked up from reference TRBV11-2 and TRBJ2-7, is EAGVAQSPRYKIIEKRQSVAFWCNPISGHATLYWYQQILGQGPKLLIQFQNNGVVDDSQLPKDRFSAERLKGVDSTLKIQPAKLEDSAVYLCASSLEGTAYYEQYFGPGTRLTVT.

This rearrangement joins TRBV29-1 to TRBJ2-5; the D gene TCRdb calls, TRBD2, cannot be checked with no DNA. This CDR3 is 15 amino acids long. CDR1 is SQVTM and CDR2 is ANQGSEA in the germline V gene. CDR3: CSVGDLAGGLETQYF.

Here the CDR3 reads CASSLMGGNEKLFF. The chain couples TRBV5-6 to TRBJ1-4; TCRdb's assignment of TRBD1 cannot be checked, as there is no DNA. Per germline, CDR1 SGHDT and CDR2 YYEEEE. This CDR3 is built from 14 residues. The entire variable domain, with the rest obtained from reference TRBV5-6 and TRBJ1-4, is as follows: DAGVTQSPTHLIKTRGQQVTLRCSPKSGHDTVSWYQQALGQGPQFIFQYYEEEERQRGNFPDRFSGHQFPNYSSELNVNALLLGDSALYLCASSLMGGNEKLFFGSGTQLSVL.

The V gene is TRBV5-1, the J gene TRBJ1-4; TCRdb calls TRBD1, which cannot be checked without DNA. This CDR3 contains 16 residues. Looked up from germline, CDR1 is SGHRS and CDR2 is YFSETQ. The CDR3: CASSLASGRTNEKLFF. The full variable domain, completed using reference TRBV5-1 and TRBJ1-4, is KAGVTQTPRYLIKTRGQQVTLSCSPISGHRSVSWYQQTPGQGLQFLFEYFSETQRNKGNFPGRFSGRQFSNSRSEMNVSTLELGDSALYLCASSLASGRTNEKLFFGSGTQLSVL.

This chain joins TRBV29-1 and TRBJ1-5. CDR3 length: 14 residues. Germline CDR1 SQVTM, CDR2 ANQGSEA. This chain's CDR3 is CSVGGLGGNQPQHF.

The V and J genes are TRBV9 and TRBJ2-5. The CDR3 is made up of 15 amino acids. CDR1 and CDR2 from the germline V gene are SGDLS and YYNGEE. This CDR3 is CASSIATGWLETQYF.

The chain is built from TRBV28 and TRBJ2-5; TCRdb names TRBD1, which stays unverified in the absence of DNA. CDR3 size: 13 residues. The germline V gene has CDR1 MDHEN and CDR2 SYDVKM. CDR3 region: CASTNFNRETQYF.

The chain has TRBV6-1 and TRBJ2-5; TCRdb's D call, TRBD1, is unchecked because there is no DNA. CDR1 is MNHNS and CDR2 is SASEGT in the germline V gene. The CDR3 contains 16 residues. CDR3 sequence reads: CATSTGLTDKPETQYF.